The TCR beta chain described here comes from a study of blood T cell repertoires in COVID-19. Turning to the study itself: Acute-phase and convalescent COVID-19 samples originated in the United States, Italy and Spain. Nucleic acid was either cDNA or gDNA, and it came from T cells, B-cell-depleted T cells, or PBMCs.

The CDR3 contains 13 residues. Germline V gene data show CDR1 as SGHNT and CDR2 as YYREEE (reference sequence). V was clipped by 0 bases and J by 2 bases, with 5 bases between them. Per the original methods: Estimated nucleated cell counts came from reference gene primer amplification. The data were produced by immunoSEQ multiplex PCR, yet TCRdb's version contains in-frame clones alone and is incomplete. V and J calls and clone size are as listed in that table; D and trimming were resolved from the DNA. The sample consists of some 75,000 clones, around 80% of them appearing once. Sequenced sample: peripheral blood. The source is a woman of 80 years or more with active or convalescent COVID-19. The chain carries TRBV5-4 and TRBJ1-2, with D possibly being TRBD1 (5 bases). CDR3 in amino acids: CASSLDRNYGYTF. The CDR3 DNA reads TGTGCCAGCAGCTTGGACAGGAACTATGGCTACACCTTC.